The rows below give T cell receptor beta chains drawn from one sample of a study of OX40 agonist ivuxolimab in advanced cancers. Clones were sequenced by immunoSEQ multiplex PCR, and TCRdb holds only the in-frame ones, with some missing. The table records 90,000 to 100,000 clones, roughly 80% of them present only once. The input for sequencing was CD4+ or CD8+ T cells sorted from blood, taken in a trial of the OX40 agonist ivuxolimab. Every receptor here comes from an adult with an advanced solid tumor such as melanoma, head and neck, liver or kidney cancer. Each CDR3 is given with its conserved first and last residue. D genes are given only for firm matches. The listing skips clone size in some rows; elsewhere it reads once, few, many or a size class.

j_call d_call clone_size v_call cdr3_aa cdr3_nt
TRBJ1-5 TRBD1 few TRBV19 CASKGQGDQPQHF TGTGCCAGTAAAGGACAGGGGGATCAGCCCCAGCATTTT
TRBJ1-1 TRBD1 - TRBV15 CATSSRTGYTTEAFF TGTGCCACCAGCTCTAGGACAGGGTACACCACTGAAGCTTTCTTT
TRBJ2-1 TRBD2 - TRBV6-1 CASSASSSGAYNEQFF TGTGCCAGCAGTGCCTCCTCTAGCGGGGCCTACAATGAGCAGTTCTTC
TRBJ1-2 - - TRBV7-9 CASSPGPGGYTF TGTGCCAGCAGCCCGGGACCAGGAGGCTACACCTTC
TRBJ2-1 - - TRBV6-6 CASSYPPGQLNEQFF TGTGCCAGCAGTTACCCCCCCGGACAGCTCAATGAGCAGTTCTTC
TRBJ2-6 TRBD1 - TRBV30 CAWSPQGVVSGANVLTF TGTGCCTGGAGCCCTCAGGGGGTAGTATCTGGGGCCAACGTCCTGACTTTC
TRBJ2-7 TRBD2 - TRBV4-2 CASSQNARLAASYEQYF TGTGCCAGCAGCCAAAACGCGAGACTAGCGGCTTCCTACGAGCAGTACTTC
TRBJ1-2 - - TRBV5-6 CASSQLRGAKANYGYTF TGTGCCAGCAGCCAGCTTCGGGGGGCAAAGGCTAACTATGGCTACACCTTC
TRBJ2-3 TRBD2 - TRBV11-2 CASSLTSGSTDTQYF TGTGCCAGCAGCTTGACTAGCGGGAGCACAGATACGCAGTATTTT
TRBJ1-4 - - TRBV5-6 CASSLTGRRATNEKLFF TGTGCCAGCAGCTTGACAGGACGGAGGGCAACTAATGAAAAACTGTTTTTT
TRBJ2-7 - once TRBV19 CASSTSSQGTYEQYF TGTGCCAGTAGTACCTCCTCACAGGGGACTTACGAGCAGTACTTC
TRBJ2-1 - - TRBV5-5 CASSFGPHSYNEQFF TGTGCCAGCAGCTTCGGACCCCACTCCTACAATGAGCAGTTCTTC